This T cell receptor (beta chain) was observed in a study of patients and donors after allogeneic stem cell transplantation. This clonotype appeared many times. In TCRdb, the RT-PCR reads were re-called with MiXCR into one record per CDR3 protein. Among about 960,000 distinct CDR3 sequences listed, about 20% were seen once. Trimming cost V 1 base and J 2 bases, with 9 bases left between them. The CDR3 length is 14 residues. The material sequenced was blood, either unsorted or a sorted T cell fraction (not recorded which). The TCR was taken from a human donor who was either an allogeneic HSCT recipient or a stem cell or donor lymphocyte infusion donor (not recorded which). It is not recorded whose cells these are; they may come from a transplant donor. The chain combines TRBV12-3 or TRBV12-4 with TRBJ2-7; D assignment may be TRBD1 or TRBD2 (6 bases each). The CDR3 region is CASSLGGATYEQYF. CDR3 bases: TGTGCCAGCAGTTTAGGGGGGGCAACCTACGAGCAGTACTTC.